The next 30 T cell receptor beta chains were all read from a single sample in a study of T cells in localized non-small cell lung cancer (TCRdb year 2020). Library generation was performed with the immunoSEQ multiplex PCR assay. The clones in this table, taken by TCRdb from immuneACCESS, are in-frame only. Not every clone is retained; where verified, under half of the shortfall comes from an unresolved V gene, and the cause of the rest is unknown. The sample contains a few thousand clones, 35% to 55% of them found a single time. The top ten clones comprise roughly 15% of the sample. This sample comprised lung tumor tissue, obtained before any cancer treatment. The receptors come from a man aged 35 to 70 with stage I lung adenocarcinoma.

The rearrangement links TRBV18 to TRBJ1-1, with D perhaps TRBD1 (5 bases). CDR3 length equals 13 residues. The V end was cut by 3 bases, the J end by 8 bases, with 13 bases between. Germline loops: CDR1 KGHSH, CDR2 LQKENI. The CDR3 protein is CASSPGGAPEAFF. CDR3 sequence (DNA): TGTGCCAGCTCACCCGGAGGGGCCCCAGAAGCTTTCTTT.

This clone is deemed large (0.1 to 1%). V usage is TRBV29-1 and J usage is TRBJ2-7; a weak D match, TRBD2 (6 bases). The germline gives CDR1 SQVTM, CDR2 ANQGSEA. Deletions cut 3 bases from V and 1 base from J, with 13 bases between. The CDR3 is made up of 14 amino acids. CDR3 region: CSVEGEAASYEQYF. The CDR3 DNA reads as TGCAGCGTTGAGGGGGAGGCGGCGTCCTACGAGCAGTACTTC.

This clone has a count of ten or more. The chain's CDR3 is CASSERDTGELFF. The CDR3 DNA follows: TGTGCCAGCAGTGAGCGGGACACCGGGGAGCTGTTTTTT. This rearrangement joins TRBV6-8 to TRBJ2-2; a possible D gene is TRBD2 (6 bases). The CDR3 length is 13 residues. Trimming left V 5 bases short and J 3 bases short, with 7 bases between. CDR1 and CDR2 from the germline V gene are MNHGY and SAAAGT.

This chain links TRBV25-1 with TRBJ2-2; 10 bases agree with TRBD2. The junction had 8 bases not matched to a gene; V was cut back by 4 bases and J by 6 bases. The CDR3 consists of 16 residues. Germline CDR1 MGHDK, CDR2 SYGVNS. The CDR3 coding sequence is TGTGCCAGCAGTGCCTTGGCAGGACTAGCGGCCGGGGAGCTGTTTTTT. Translation: CASSALAGLAAGELFF.

This clone qualifies as medium-sized. This rearrangement joins TRBV6-8 to TRBJ1-2, with D possibly being TRBD1 (5 bases). Germline V gives CDR1 MNHGY, CDR2 SAAAGT. The CDR3 spans 15 residues. Trimming cost V 5 bases and J 3 bases, with 16 bases left between them. This chain's CDR3 is CASSGLRDGYYGYTF. The CDR3 DNA is TGTGCCAGCAGTGGACTCCGGGACGGCTACTATGGCTACACCTTC.

The V call is TRBV1, the J call TRBJ1-1; TRBD1 is the table's D call, not checked against the DNA. TRBV1 constitutes a pseudogene. This CDR3 is 15 amino acids long. The CDR3 DNA reads TGCGCCAGCAGCCAAGATGGCACAGTAAACACTGAAGCTTTCTTT. It encodes CASSQDGTVNTEAFF.

This clone is judged medium-sized. This rearrangement joins TRBV6-8 to TRBJ1-6; 9 bases are shared with TRBD1. V dropped 5 bases and J dropped 9; count of bases not matched to a gene: 8. The CDR3 is 15 residues long. Germline lookup yields CDR1 MNHGY and CDR2 SAAAGT. This CDR3 reads CASSRRGQGGSPLHF. As DNA, the CDR3 is TGTGCCAGCAGTAGACGGGGACAGGGAGGTTCACCCCTCCACTTT.

This clone ranks as medium-sized. The rearrangement uses TRBV6-8 and TRBJ2-7; 10 bases map to TRBD2. Unmatched junction bases numbered 8, after V lost 5 bases and J lost 10 bases. Germline V gives CDR1 MNHGY, CDR2 SAAAGT. The CDR3 contains 13 residues. CDR3 bases: TGTGCCAGCAGTCCTACGCTAGCGGGAGAACAGTACTTC. It yields the protein CASSPTLAGEQYF.

The V call is TRBV29-1, the J call TRBJ2-7; 7 bases are shared with TRBD2. The ends lost 3 bases at V and 4 bases at J; junction bases unmatched: 9. Looked up from germline, CDR1 is SQVTM and CDR2 is ANQGSEA. This CDR3 has 14 amino acids. This CDR3 reads CSVDLAGAGYEQYF. CDR3 coding DNA: TGCAGCGTTGACCTCGCGGGAGCGGGTTACGAGCAGTACTTC.

The chain recombines TRBV29-1 with TRBJ1-1; tentatively, D is TRBD1 (5 bases). The CDR3 runs 13 residues. The germline gives CDR1 SQVTM, CDR2 ANQGSEA. The germline V and J ends were trimmed by 3 bases and 1 base, with 9 bases remaining between them. The CDR3 here is CSVDGAGNTEAFF. The CDR3 bases are TGCAGCGTTGACGGGGCAGGGAACACTGAAGCTTTCTTT.

The gene calls are TRBV5-1 and TRBJ1-5; D call uncertain. Germline CDR1 SGHRS, CDR2 YFSETQ. The CDR3 has 16 amino acids. Trimming stripped 2 bases from V and 1 base from J, with 13 bases between. CDR3 protein: CASSLSGIGSNQPQHF. The CDR3 DNA is TGCGCCAGCAGCTTATCTGGGATTGGAAGCAATCAGCCCCAGCATTTT.

The V and J genes are TRBV18 and TRBJ2-1, with a possible D match to TRBD2 (5 bases). This CDR3 spans 13 amino acids. Between the trimmed V and J ends, which lost 1 base and 5 bases, there was a span of 6 bases. The germline V gene encodes CDR1 KGHSH and CDR2 LQKENI. The CDR3 sequence is CASSPRRNNEQFF. In DNA, the CDR3 is TGTGCCAGCTCACCACGGAGGAACAATGAGCAGTTCTTC.

The chain combines TRBV29-1 with TRBJ1-1, with 7 bases that match TRBD1. Trimming took 7 bases from V and 2 from J; bases not matched to a gene: 7. The CDR3 has 13 amino acids. Germline CDR1 is SQVTM and CDR2 is ANQGSEA. Written as DNA, the CDR3 is TGCAGCGCCCAAGGGACAGCCAACACTGAAGCTTTCTTT. This sequence encodes CSAQGTANTEAFF.

The chain couples TRBV6-8 to TRBJ2-7; 10 positions match TRBD1. Germline V gene lookup returns CDR1 MNHGY and CDR2 SAAAGT. Trimming cost V 0 bases and J 6 bases; bases outside gene matches: 5. The CDR3 has 15 residues. For the CDR3, the DNA is TGTGCCAGCAGTTACTCCTGGACAGGGGGTTCCGAGCAGTACTTC. Its protein is CASSYSWTGGSEQYF.

This clone was detected only a few times. The chain employs TRBV7-7 and TRBJ1-1; a possible D gene is TRBD1 (5 bases). The CDR3 spans 18 residues. V was pared by 9 bases and J by 2 bases, with 28 bases between. The V gene's germline CDR1 is SSHAT and CDR2 FNYEAQ (reference sequence). CDR3 DNA sequence: TGTGCCAGAAGCCAAGACGCAGGAGGGGCCACAGCAAACACTGAAGCTTTCTTT. Amino acid sequence: CARSQDAGGATANTEAFF.

V is TRBV6-8 and J is TRBJ2-7; 10 nucleotides align to TRBD1. The ends lost 4 bases at V and 3 bases at J; junction bases unmatched: 6. The CDR3 runs to 15 residues. The V gene's germline CDR1 is MNHGY and CDR2 SAAAGT. The CDR3 DNA sequence: TGTGCCAGCAGTTCTGCGGGACAGGGGATCTACGAGCAGTACTTC. Translation gives CASSSAGQGIYEQYF.

V is TRBV28 and J is TRBJ2-7; the match to TRBD1 covers 10 bases. CDR1 is MDHEN, CDR2 SYDVKM, per germline. V trimming: 6 bases; J trimming: 1 base; junction bases outside the gene matches: 6. The CDR3 sequence is 15 residues long. The DNA of the CDR3 is TGTGCCAGCAGACCCGGGACAGGGGATTCCTACGAGCAGTACTTC. Amino acids: CASRPGTGDSYEQYF.

This clone is medium-sized (0.01 to 0.1%) in the sample. The V gene is TRBV9, the J gene TRBJ2-5; D might be TRBD2 (6 bases). Trimming cost V 1 base and J 5 bases, with 15 bases left between them. In germline, CDR1 is SGDLS, CDR2 YYNGEE. This CDR3 has 15 amino acids. The CDR3, as DNA: TGTGCCAGCAGCGTATCCGGACTACCAGTGGAGACCCAGTACTTC. This gives the protein CASSVSGLPVETQYF.

The rearrangement joins TRBV6-8 to TRBJ1-6; D call uncertain. Germline-derived CDR1 and CDR2 are MNHGY and SAAAGT. V was pared by 6 bases and J by 5 bases, with 26 bases between. The CDR3 extends over 19 amino acids. The CDR3, as DNA: TGTGCCAGCAGGCTAAATTTCAGAGACCGGGTGACTCATAATTCACCCCTCCACTTT. This translates into CASRLNFRDRVTHNSPLHF.

This clone has just a few counts. This sequence joins TRBV28 and TRBJ2-7; D ambiguous. The CDR3 extends over 14 amino acids. Trimming took off 7 bases at V and 1 base at J, with 14 bases between the two ends. Per the germline V gene, CDR1 is MDHEN and CDR2 is SYDVKM. The chain's CDR3 is CASKWRERSYEQYF. The CDR3 bases are TGTGCCAGCAAGTGGAGAGAGAGGTCCTACGAGCAGTACTTC.

This rearrangement joins TRBV11-3 to TRBJ2-7, with D perhaps matching TRBD1 or TRBD2 (6 bases each). The CDR3 spans 15 residues. V was clipped by 3 bases and J by 0 bases, with 12 bases between them. Germline-derived CDR1 and CDR2 are SGHNT and YENEEA. DNA of the CDR3: TGTGCCAGCAGCTTGGGGGGCCGTAGCTCCTACGAGCAGTACTTC. Translation: CASSLGGRSSYEQYF. Full variable domain (outside the CDR3, taken from reference TRBV11-3 and TRBJ2-7): EAGVVQSPRYKIIEKKQPVAFWCNPISGHNTLYWYLQNLGQGPELLIRYENEEAVDDSQLPKDRFSAERLKGVDSTLKIQPAELGDSAVYLCASSLGGRSSYEQYFGPGTRLTVT.

V gene TRBV19 combines with J gene TRBJ2-5, with a weak D call TRBD1 (5 bases). The CDR3 length is 15 residues. Germline V lookup: CDR1 LNHDA, CDR2 SQIVND (reference sequence). Trimming shortened V by 5 bases and J by 2 bases, and 15 bases separated the two germline ends. The CDR3 region is CASSVQGYGQETQYF. Here the CDR3 DNA reads TGTGCCAGTAGTGTTCAGGGCTACGGACAAGAGACCCAGTACTTC. Filled out from reference TRBV19 and TRBJ2-5, the complete variable domain reads DGGITQSPKYLFRKEGQNVTLSCEQNLNHDAMYWYRQDPGQGLRLIYYSQIVNDFQKGDIAEGYSVSREKKESFPLTVTSAQKNPTAFYLCASSVQGYGQETQYFGPGTRLLVL.

The rearrangement links TRBV9 to TRBJ1-1; D gene uncertain. The CDR3 loop spans 16 amino acids. V was clipped by 5 bases and J by 0 bases, with 17 bases between them. CDR1 and CDR2 (germline): SGDLS, YYNGEE. The CDR3 is CASSEYLWYMNTEAFF. As DNA, the CDR3 is TGTGCCAGCAGTGAATATTTGTGGTACATGAACACTGAAGCTTTCTTT. The entire variable domain, with the rest obtained from reference TRBV9 and TRBJ1-1, is as follows: DSGVTQTPKHLITATGQRVTLRCSPRSGDLSVYWYQQSLDQGLQFLIQYYNGEERAKGNILERFSAQQFPDLHSELNLSSLELGDSALYFCASSEYLWYMNTEAFFGQGTRLTVV.

The rearrangement joins TRBV11-3 to TRBJ1-5; no clear D. Trimming left V 5 bases short and J 6 bases short, with 17 bases between. Germline V gives CDR1 SGHNT, CDR2 YENEEA. The CDR3 spans 15 residues. The CDR3, as DNA: TGTGCCAGCAGCCCCCACAGAGGGCCGGGTCAGCCCCAGCATTTT. This gives the protein CASSPHRGPGQPQHF.

In its sample, this clone was seen a few times. V gene TRBV10-3 combines with J gene TRBJ2-7, with D possibly called TRBD1 or TRBD2 (6 bases each). V gave up 6 bases and J gave up 6 bases, with 12 bases separating them. Germline V gene sequence: CDR1 ENHRY, CDR2 SYGVKD. The CDR3 sequence is 12 residues long. CDR3 protein: CAIRGAAGEQYF. CDR3 DNA sequence: TGTGCCATCAGGGGGGCAGCGGGCGAGCAGTACTTC.

V is TRBV4-1 and J is TRBJ2-3; perhaps D is TRBD1 or TRBD2 (5 bases each). With 3 bases removed from V and 3 bases from J, the gap between germline ends came to 10 bases. CDR3 length: 14 amino acids. The V gene's germline CDR1 is MGHRA and CDR2 YSYEKL. The CDR3 nucleotides are TGCGCCAGCAGCCACTACGAGGGGACAGATACGCAGTATTTT. Translating it yields CASSHYEGTDTQYF.

This clone was seen more than once but under ten times. Here the CDR3 reads CASFQTGSNTGELFF. The CDR3 DNA reads as TGTGCCAGCTTCCAAACGGGTAGTAACACCGGGGAGCTGTTTTTT. This rearrangement joins TRBV7-6 to TRBJ2-2; no clear D. This CDR3 has 15 residues. V lost 8 bases and J 2 bases, leaving 15 bases between the germline ends. Germline V gene lookup returns CDR1 SGHVS and CDR2 FNYEAQ. The variable domain in full, with the rest retrieved from reference TRBV7-6 and TRBJ2-2, is GAGVSQSPRYKVTKRGQDVALRCDPISGHVSLYWYRQALGQGPEFLTYFNYEAQQDKSGLPNDRFSAERPEGSISTLTIQRTEQRDSAMYRCASFQTGSNTGELFFGEGSRLTVL.

In its sample, this clone was seen a few times. V usage is TRBV9 and J usage is TRBJ2-5; 12 nucleotides align to TRBD1. The CDR3 has 13 residues. Looked up from germline, CDR1 is SGDLS and CDR2 is YYNGEE. V shed 8 bases and J 5 bases; nucleotides not matched to a gene: 4. The CDR3 region has the DNA TGTGCCAGTAGGGACAGGGGGCGGGAGACCCAGTACTTC. This sequence encodes CASRDRGRETQYF. Variable domain in full (rest from reference TRBV9 and TRBJ2-5): DSGVTQTPKHLITATGQRVTLRCSPRSGDLSVYWYQQSLDQGLQFLIQYYNGEERAKGNILERFSAQQFPDLHSELNLSSLELGDSALYFCASRDRGRETQYFGPGTRLLVL.

The rearrangement links TRBV19 to TRBJ2-3; TRBD2 matches at 13 bases. Germline V gene lookup returns CDR1 LNHDA and CDR2 SQIVND (reference sequence). The CDR3 length is 18 residues. V dropped 5 bases and J dropped 0; count of bases not matched to a gene: 8. The CDR3 spells CASSGGTSGTPSTDTQYF. Here the CDR3 DNA reads TGTGCCAGTAGTGGGGGGACTAGCGGGACTCCTAGCACAGATACGCAGTATTTT. The variable domain in full, completed from reference TRBV19 and TRBJ2-3, reads DGGITQSPKYLFRKEGQNVTLSCEQNLNHDAMYWYRQDPGQGLRLIYYSQIVNDFQKGDIAEGYSVSREKKESFPLTVTSAQKNPTAFYLCASSGGTSGTPSTDTQYFGPGTRLTVL.

The chain links TRBV28 to TRBJ1-5; a weak D match, TRBD1 (5 bases). The germline CDR1 and CDR2 sequences are MDHEN and SYDVKM. This CDR3 contains 16 residues. V gave up 5 bases and J gave up 4 bases, with 18 bases separating them. The CDR3 loop is CASSPHGGVINQPQHF. In DNA, the CDR3 is TGTGCCAGCAGTCCCCATGGGGGGGTGATTAATCAGCCCCAGCATTTT.